This T cell receptor beta chain was retrieved from a study of blood T cell repertoires in COVID-19. Turning to the study itself: Sites across the United States, Italy and Spain contributed samples from acute and convalescent COVID-19.

Someone with COVID-19 had been met by exposed participants within 2 weeks before study entry. Study processing details: Reference gene primer amplification gave nucleated cell count estimates. Clones were read by immunoSEQ multiplex PCR, and TCRdb kept only the in-frame ones, dropping some. That table is the source of V, J and clone size, and D and trimming were worked out from the DNA. This sample carries approximately 190,000 clones, roughly 84% of them seen once, and the ten largest clones take around 2.9%. The origin of this receptor is a woman younger than 45 who had been exposed to COVID-19. Sequencing used PBMCs or T cells enriched from blood (not recorded which).

The CDR3 sequence: CASSQEIQAGTEAFF. Written as DNA, the CDR3 is TGCGCCAGCAGCCAAGAAATTCAGGCGGGCACTGAAGCTTTCTTT. This chain uses TRBV4-1 with TRBJ1-1; D unresolved. This CDR3 is built from 15 residues. V lost 0 bases and J 4 bases, leaving 12 bases between the germline ends. CDR1 and CDR2 (germline): MGHRA, YSYEKL.